These 13 T cell receptor beta chains were all obtained from the same sample, sequenced in a study of blood T cell repertoires in acute mononucleosis. As for time point: convalescence about 6 months (5-8 months) after acute presentation (visit 7). The table came from immunoSEQ multiplex PCR; TCRdb's copy has only in-frame clones and leaves some out. The table shows roughly 1,800 clones, with around 21% occurring only once. Sample: EBV YVL epitope tetramer+ CD8+ T cells sorted from PBMCs, taken during convalescence from infectious mononucleosis. As to subset: CD8 T cells binding a tetramer with EBV BRLF1 109-117 peptide (YVL-BR). All receptors derive from a woman younger than 35 with infectious mononucleosis caused by EBV.

This clone was observed at least ten times. The rearrangement uses TRBV5-5 and TRBJ2-7; D not certain. CDR1 and CDR2 from the germline V gene are SGHKS and YYEKEE (reference sequence). Trimming removed 2 bases at V and 11 bases at J, with 11 bases between. The CDR3 totals 11 residues. CDR3 in amino acids: CASSLASKEYF. CDR3 nucleotide sequence: TGTGCCAGCAGCTTAGCCTCTAAGGAGTACTTC.

This clone was detected a few times. V usage is TRBV25-1 and J usage is TRBJ2-4; no clear D gene. Trimming took 4 bases from V and 13 from J, leaving 11 bases between them. The CDR3 sequence is 11 residues long. Germline CDR1 is MGHDK and CDR2 is SYGVNS. For the CDR3, the DNA is TGTGCCAGCAGTGCGCAAATGGAGCAGTACTTC. It translates to CASSAQMEQYF.

With regard to this clone: A far larger clone is a single base away, which makes a read error likely. This chain connects TRBV4-3 to TRBJ2-1, with 8 bases matching TRBD2. J lost 7 bases, V lost 5 bases, and 4 bases had no gene match. The CDR3 spans 13 residues. Germline V gene sequence: CDR1 LGHNA, CDR2 YSLEER. CDR3 coding DNA: TGCGCCAGCAGCTTCCCTAGCGGGAATGAGCAGTTCTTC. It specifies CASSFPSGNEQFF.

Details on this clone: Given a far larger clone just one base away, this is likely a sequencing read error. For the CDR3, the DNA is TGTCCCAGCAGCTCTCGGGGAGGGGGCGGGACCTACGAGCAGTACTTC. Encoded protein: CPSSSRGGGGTYEQYF. V usage is TRBV5-4 and J usage is TRBJ2-7, with D possibly being TRBD1 or TRBD2 (7 bases each). CDR1 and CDR2 (germline): SGHNT, YYREEE (reference sequence). The CDR3 has 16 residues.

The rearrangement joins TRBV7-9 to TRBJ2-1; TRBD2 is a possible D gene (7 bases). Trimming removed 6 bases from V and 1 base from J, with 19 bases in between. Germline loops: CDR1 SEHNR, CDR2 FQNEAQ (reference sequence). CDR3 length: 17 residues. DNA for the CDR3: TGTGCCAGCAGTCCCCTCACGGGGGGCGAATCCTACAATGAGCAGTTCTTC. Protein sequence: CASSPLTGGESYNEQFF.

This clone has at least ten counts. The chain carries TRBV27 and TRBJ2-7, with TRBD1 as a possible D gene (6 bases). Trimming cost V 4 bases and J 6 bases, with 19 bases left between them. Per germline, CDR1 MNHEY and CDR2 SMNVEV (reference sequence). The CDR3 contains 15 residues. The CDR3 nucleotides are TGTGCCAGCAGTTCCGAAGGGGGAATTGCCCGCGAGCAGTACTTC. It codes for CASSSEGGIAREQYF.

Comments on this clone: The junction differs from germline at one of its ends, possibly a read error. CDR3: CASSDRDSRSYEKYF. DNA for the CDR3: TGCGCCAGCAGCGACAGGGACTCTCGCTCCTACGAGAAGTACTTC. The J gene is TRBJ2-7, the V gene TRBV5-1; D possibly corresponds to TRBD1 (7 bases). The V gene's germline CDR1 is SGHRS and CDR2 YFSETQ. This CDR3 is 15 amino acids long.

A few counts support this clone. In DNA form, the CDR3 reads TGTGCCAGCAGCCCCCCGACAGGGGTCAATGAGCAGTTCTTC. Its translation: CASSPPTGVNEQFF. The chain joins TRBV7-3 to TRBJ2-1; 8 bases fit TRBD1. The CDR3 has 14 amino acids. Unmatched junction bases numbered 6, after V lost 5 bases and J lost 6 bases. The germline gives CDR1 SGHTA, CDR2 FQGTGA.

This clone was observed at least ten times. The chain has TRBV25-1 and TRBJ2-5, with D perhaps matching TRBD2 (6 bases). V was clipped by 7 bases and J by 2 bases, with 17 bases between them. This CDR3 has 15 residues. Per germline, CDR1 MGHDK and CDR2 SYGVNS. CDR3 sequence reads: CASMRELAGQETQYF. Written as DNA, the CDR3 is TGTGCCAGCATGAGGGAGTTGGCGGGGCAAGAGACCCAGTACTTC.

The gene calls are TRBV7-2 and TRBJ1-2; D ambiguous. There are 11 residues in the CDR3. Looked up from germline, CDR1 is SGHTA and CDR2 is FQGNSA. Deletions cut 8 bases from V and 4 bases from J, with 8 bases between. CDR3: CASALGYGYTF. CDR3 in DNA: TGTGCCAGCGCGTTGGGCTATGGCTACACCTTC.

About this clone itself: Since a far larger clone is one base different, this is likely a read error. Within the sample, other DNA sequences also encode this same CDR3. V is TRBV4-1 and J is TRBJ1-1; 7 bases agree with TRBD1. Losses at the gene ends were 6 bases for V and 4 bases for J; bases not matched to a gene: 5. The CDR3 is made up of 13 amino acids. The germline V gene encodes CDR1 MGHRA and CDR2 YSYEKL. CDR3 bases: TGCGCCAGCAGTTCCGCAGGGGGCACTGAAGCTTTCTTT. This codes for CASSSAGGTEAFF.

This clone was seen repeatedly, ten times or more. The chain is built from TRBV7-6 and TRBJ2-5, with D maybe TRBD2 (6 bases). The V gene lost 7 bases and the J gene lost 2 bases, with 17 bases spanning the gap. Germline assignment: CDR1 SGHVS and CDR2 FNYEAQ. The CDR3 covers 15 residues. The CDR3 protein is CASMRELAGQETQYF. The CDR3 bases are TGTGCCAGCATGAGGGAGTTGGCGGGGCAAGAGACCCAGTACTTC.

This clone is medium-sized in the sample. The sample carries other DNA sequences with the same CDR3. The chain recombines TRBV7-3 with TRBJ2-1; TRBD2 aligns across 8 bases. CDR1 and CDR2 from the germline V gene are SGHTA and FQGTGA. The CDR3 is 13 amino acids. V lost 3 bases to trimming and J lost 7 bases; unmatched junction nucleotides: 2. CDR3 loop: CASSFPSGNEQFF. The DNA for the CDR3 is TGTGCCAGCAGCTTCCCTAGCGGGAATGAGCAGTTCTTC.